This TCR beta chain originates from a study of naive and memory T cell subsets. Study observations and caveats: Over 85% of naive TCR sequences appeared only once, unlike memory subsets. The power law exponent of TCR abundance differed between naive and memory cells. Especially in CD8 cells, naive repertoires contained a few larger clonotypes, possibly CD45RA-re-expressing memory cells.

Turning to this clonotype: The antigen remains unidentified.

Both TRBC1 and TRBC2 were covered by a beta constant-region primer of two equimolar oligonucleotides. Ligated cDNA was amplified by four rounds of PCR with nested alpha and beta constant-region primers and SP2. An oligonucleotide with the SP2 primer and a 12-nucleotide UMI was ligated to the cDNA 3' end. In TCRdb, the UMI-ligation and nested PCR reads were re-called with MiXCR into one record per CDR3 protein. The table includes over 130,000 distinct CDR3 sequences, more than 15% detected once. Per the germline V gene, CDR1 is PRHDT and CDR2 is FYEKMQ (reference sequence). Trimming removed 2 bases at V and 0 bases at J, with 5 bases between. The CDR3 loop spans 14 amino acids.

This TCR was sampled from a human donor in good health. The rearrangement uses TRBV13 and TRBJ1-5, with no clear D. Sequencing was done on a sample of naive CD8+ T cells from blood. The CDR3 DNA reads TGTGCCAGCAGCTTATCAATTAGCAATCAGCCCCAGCATTTT. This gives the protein CASSLSISNQPQHF.